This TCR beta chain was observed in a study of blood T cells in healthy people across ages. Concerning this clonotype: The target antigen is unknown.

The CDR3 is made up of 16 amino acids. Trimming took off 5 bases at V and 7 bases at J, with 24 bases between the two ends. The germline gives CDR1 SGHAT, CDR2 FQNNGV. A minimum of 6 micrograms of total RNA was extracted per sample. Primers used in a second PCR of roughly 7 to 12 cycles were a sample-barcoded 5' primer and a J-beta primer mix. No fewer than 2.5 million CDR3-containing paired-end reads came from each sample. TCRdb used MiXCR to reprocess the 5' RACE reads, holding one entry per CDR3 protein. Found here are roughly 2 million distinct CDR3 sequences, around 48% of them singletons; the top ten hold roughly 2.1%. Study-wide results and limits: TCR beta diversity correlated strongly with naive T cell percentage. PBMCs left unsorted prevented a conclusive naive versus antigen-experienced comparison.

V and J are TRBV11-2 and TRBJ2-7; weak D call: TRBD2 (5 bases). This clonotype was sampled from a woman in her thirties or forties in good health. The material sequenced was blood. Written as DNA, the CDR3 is TGTGCCAGCAGCCGAGGGCGGGTTCCAAGCCGCGATGAGCAGTACTTC. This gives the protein CASSRGRVPSRDEQYF.